A selection of T cell receptor beta chains follows, all from one sample in a study of blood T cell repertoires in COVID-19. Sequenced by immunoSEQ multiplex PCR; TCRdb stores in-frame clones only, minus some. This sample has 200,000 to 300,000 clones, with roughly 86% found just once. Input material: peripheral blood. These receptors were obtained from a man aged 45-65 years with acute or convalescent COVID-19. Each CDR3 is given with its conserved first and last residue. D genes are given only for firm matches.

CDR3 protein: CASSSGRNTEAFF; J gene: TRBJ1-1; V gene: TRBV7-3; D gene: -
CDR3 protein: CASSMRRGQSYNEQFF; J gene: TRBJ2-1; V gene: TRBV19; D gene: -
CDR3 protein: CASSLSPGQTFYEQYF; J gene: TRBJ2-7; V gene: TRBV11-2; D gene: -
CDR3 protein: CASSLLRGGRETQYF; J gene: TRBJ2-5; V gene: TRBV2; D gene: -
CDR3 protein: CSASRGGDEQFF; J gene: TRBJ2-1; V gene: TRBV20-1; D gene: -
CDR3 protein: CASSQVPSQETQYF; J gene: TRBJ2-5; V gene: TRBV4-1; D gene: -
CDR3 protein: CASSTHRGPEQYF; J gene: TRBJ2-7; V gene: TRBV27; D gene: TRBD1
CDR3 protein: CASSANYGTDSGNTIYF; J gene: TRBJ1-3; V gene: TRBV6-2/TRBV6-3; D gene: -
CDR3 protein: CASRNLTGVAKNIQYF; J gene: TRBJ2-4; V gene: TRBV28; D gene: TRBD1
CDR3 protein: CASSKNPGQGYEQYF; J gene: TRBJ2-7; V gene: TRBV2; D gene: TRBD1
CDR3 protein: CASSVDGGVMNEQFF; J gene: TRBJ2-1; V gene: TRBV9; D gene: TRBD2
CDR3 protein: CSGTLDRGGGYTF; J gene: TRBJ1-2; V gene: TRBV29-1; D gene: TRBD1
CDR3 protein: CARLGQGQNSPLHF; J gene: TRBJ1-6; V gene: TRBV6-4; D gene: -
CDR3 protein: CASSPSGANVLTF; J gene: TRBJ2-6; V gene: TRBV12-3/TRBV12-4; D gene: -
CDR3 protein: CASSYSKTGGPYEQYF; J gene: TRBJ2-7; V gene: TRBV6-5; D gene: TRBD1
CDR3 protein: CASSLAQDNSPLHF; J gene: TRBJ1-6; V gene: TRBV5-4; D gene: -
CDR3 protein: CSVDPGTKNTEAFF; J gene: TRBJ1-1; V gene: TRBV29-1; D gene: -
CDR3 protein: CASSPNQGDEQYF; J gene: TRBJ2-7; V gene: TRBV18; D gene: TRBD1
CDR3 protein: CATSRETGSSYEQYF; J gene: TRBJ2-7; V gene: TRBV15; D gene: -
CDR3 protein: CASSAQGGVREQYF; J gene: TRBJ2-7; V gene: TRBV19; D gene: -
CDR3 protein: CASSQAPGGDYGYTF; J gene: TRBJ1-2; V gene: TRBV4-1; D gene: -
CDR3 protein: CASSLARVTSTDTQYF; J gene: TRBJ2-3; V gene: TRBV11-2; D gene: -
CDR3 protein: CASSQGATEQYF; J gene: TRBJ2-7; V gene: TRBV2; D gene: TRBD1
CDR3 protein: CASSRGGRGRGYEQYF; J gene: TRBJ2-7; V gene: TRBV4-2; D gene: -
CDR3 protein: CASSYDYPTSNQPQHF; J gene: TRBJ1-5; V gene: TRBV6-5; D gene: -
CDR3 protein: CASSLPLGGAEETQYF; J gene: TRBJ2-5; V gene: TRBV5-1; D gene: -
CDR3 protein: CASSQRDRLYSNQPQHF; J gene: TRBJ1-5; V gene: TRBV14; D gene: TRBD1
CDR3 protein: CASSQMTSGRFKDTQYF; J gene: TRBJ2-3; V gene: TRBV5-4; D gene: TRBD2
CDR3 protein: CAWSVQGSGIEYF; J gene: TRBJ2-3; V gene: TRBV30; D gene: TRBD2
CDR3 protein: CASSHYPGQGGNEQFF; J gene: TRBJ2-1; V gene: TRBV3-1/TRBV3-2; D gene: TRBD1
CDR3 protein: CASSLGSSSKETQYF; J gene: TRBJ2-5; V gene: TRBV11-2; D gene: -
CDR3 protein: CASSLLGRVSTDTQYF; J gene: TRBJ2-3; V gene: TRBV5-6; D gene: -
CDR3 protein: CASSSLGGGGNTEAFF; J gene: TRBJ1-1; V gene: TRBV6-5; D gene: -
CDR3 protein: CASSLGGDSSTDTQYF; J gene: TRBJ2-3; V gene: TRBV7-7; D gene: -
CDR3 protein: CASSLGIGYNEQFF; J gene: TRBJ2-1; V gene: TRBV5-1; D gene: -
CDR3 protein: CASSLSGLGNTEAFF; J gene: TRBJ1-1; V gene: TRBV5-1; D gene: -
CDR3 protein: CASTPSRQYGYTF; J gene: TRBJ1-2; V gene: TRBV19; D gene: -